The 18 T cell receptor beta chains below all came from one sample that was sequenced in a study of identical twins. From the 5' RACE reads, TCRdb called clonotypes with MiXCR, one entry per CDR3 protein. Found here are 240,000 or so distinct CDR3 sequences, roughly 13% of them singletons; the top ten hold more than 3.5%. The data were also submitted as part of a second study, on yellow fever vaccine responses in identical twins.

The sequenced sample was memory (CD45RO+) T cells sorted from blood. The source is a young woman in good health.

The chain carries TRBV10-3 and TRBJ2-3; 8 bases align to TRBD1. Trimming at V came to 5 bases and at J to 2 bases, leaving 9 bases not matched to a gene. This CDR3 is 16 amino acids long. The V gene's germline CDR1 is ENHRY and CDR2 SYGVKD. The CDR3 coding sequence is TGTGCCATCAGTTCACCTACAGGGGGGATCACAGATACGCAGTATTTT. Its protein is CAISSPTGGITDTQYF.

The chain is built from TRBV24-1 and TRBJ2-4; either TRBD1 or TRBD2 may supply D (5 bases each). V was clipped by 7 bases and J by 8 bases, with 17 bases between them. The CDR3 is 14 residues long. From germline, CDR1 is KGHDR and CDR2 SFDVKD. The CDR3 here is CATRFFRGADIQYF. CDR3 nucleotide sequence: TGTGCCACCAGATTCTTTAGGGGAGCGGACATTCAGTACTTC.

Here the CDR3 DNA reads TGTGCCACCAGCGGTGCTATGCGGGGCTCATCCTACAATGAGCAGTTCTTC. It yields the protein CATSGAMRGSSYNEQFF. The chain joins TRBV15 to TRBJ2-1; TRBD2 might be the D (6 bases). Germline CDR1 reads LNHNV; CDR2 reads YYDKDF (reference sequence). V lost 5 bases, J lost 1 base, and 18 bases lay in between. This CDR3 is 17 amino acids long.

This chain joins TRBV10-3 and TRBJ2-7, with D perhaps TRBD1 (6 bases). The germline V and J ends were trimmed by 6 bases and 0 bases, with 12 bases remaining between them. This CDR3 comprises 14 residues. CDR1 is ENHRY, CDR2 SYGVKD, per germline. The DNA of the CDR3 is TGTGCCATCAGAGATACAGGGACCTCCTACGAGCAGTACTTC. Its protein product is CAIRDTGTSYEQYF.

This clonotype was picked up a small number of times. The CDR3 DNA is TGCAGTGCTCTAGCGGGTGTCTCCTACGAGCAGTACTTC. It codes for CSALAGVSYEQYF. The V gene is TRBV20-1, the J gene TRBJ2-7, with 8 nucleotides matching TRBD2. This CDR3 is 13 amino acids long. Looked up from germline, CDR1 is DFQATT and CDR2 is SNEGSKA (reference sequence). J gave up 0 bases and V 5 bases, and 3 bases lay outside the gene matches.

The CDR3 DNA follows: TGTGCCAGCAGCACCTATGAGCAGTTCTTC. Translation gives CASSTYEQFF. V and J are TRBV7-9 and TRBJ2-1; D not resolved. The length of the CDR3 is 10 residues. Germline CDR1 and CDR2: SEHNR and FQNEAQ (reference sequence). V lost 5 bases and J 8 bases, leaving 4 bases between the germline ends.

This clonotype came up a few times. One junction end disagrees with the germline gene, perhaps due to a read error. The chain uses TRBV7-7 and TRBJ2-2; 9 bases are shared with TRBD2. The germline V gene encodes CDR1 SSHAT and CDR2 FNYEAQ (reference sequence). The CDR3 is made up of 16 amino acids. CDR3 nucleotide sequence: TGTGCTAGCAGCTTATATCTAGCGGGGTCTACCGGGGAGCTGTTTTTT. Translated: CASSLYLAGSTGELFF.

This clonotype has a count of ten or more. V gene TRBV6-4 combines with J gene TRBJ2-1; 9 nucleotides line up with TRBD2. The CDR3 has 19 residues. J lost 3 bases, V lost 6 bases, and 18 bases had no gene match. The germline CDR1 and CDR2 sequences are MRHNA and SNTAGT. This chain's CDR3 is CASSPIGLAGKSGYNEQFF. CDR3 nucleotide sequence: TGTGCCAGCAGCCCGATTGGGCTAGCGGGAAAGTCGGGCTACAATGAGCAGTTCTTC.

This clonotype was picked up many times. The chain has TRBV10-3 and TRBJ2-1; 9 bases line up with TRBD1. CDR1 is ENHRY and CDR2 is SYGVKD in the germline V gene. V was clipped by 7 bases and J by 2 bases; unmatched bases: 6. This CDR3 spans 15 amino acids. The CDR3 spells CAITDRDRAYNEQFF. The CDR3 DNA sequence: TGTGCCATCACCGACCGGGACAGGGCCTACAATGAGCAGTTCTTC.

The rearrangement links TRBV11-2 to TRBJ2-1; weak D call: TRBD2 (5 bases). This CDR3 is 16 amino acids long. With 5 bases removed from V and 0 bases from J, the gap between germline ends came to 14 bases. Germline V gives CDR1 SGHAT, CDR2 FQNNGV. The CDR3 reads CASSKPGISSYNEQFF. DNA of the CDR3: TGTGCCAGCAGCAAGCCGGGGATTAGCTCCTACAATGAGCAGTTCTTC.

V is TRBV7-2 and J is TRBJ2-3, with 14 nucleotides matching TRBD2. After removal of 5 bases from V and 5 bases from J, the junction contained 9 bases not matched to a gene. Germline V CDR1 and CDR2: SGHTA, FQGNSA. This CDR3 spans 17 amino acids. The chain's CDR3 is CASSLGTSGRVGDTQYF. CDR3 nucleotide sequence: TGTGCCAGCAGCCTAGGGACTAGCGGGAGAGTAGGAGATACGCAGTATTTT.

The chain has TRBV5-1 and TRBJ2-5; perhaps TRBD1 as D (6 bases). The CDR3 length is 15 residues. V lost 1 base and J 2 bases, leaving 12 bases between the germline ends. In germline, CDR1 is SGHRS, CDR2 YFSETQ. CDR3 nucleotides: TGCGCCAGCAGCTTGTTGACAGGTCCACAAGAGACCCAGTACTTC. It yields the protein CASSLLTGPQETQYF.

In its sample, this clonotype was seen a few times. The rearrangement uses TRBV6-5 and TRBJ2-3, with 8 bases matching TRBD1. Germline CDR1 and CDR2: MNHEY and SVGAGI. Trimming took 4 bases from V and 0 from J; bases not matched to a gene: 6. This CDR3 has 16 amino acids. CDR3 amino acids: CASSSWTGHSTDTQYF. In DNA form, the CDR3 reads TGTGCCAGCAGTTCCTGGACAGGGCATAGCACAGATACGCAGTATTTT.

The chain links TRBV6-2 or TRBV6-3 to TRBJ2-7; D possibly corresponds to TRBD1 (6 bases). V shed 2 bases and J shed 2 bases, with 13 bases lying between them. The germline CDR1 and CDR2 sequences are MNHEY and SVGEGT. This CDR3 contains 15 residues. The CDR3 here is CASSYPSGQTYEQYF. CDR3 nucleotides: TGTGCCAGCAGTTACCCGAGCGGACAGACCTACGAGCAGTACTTC.

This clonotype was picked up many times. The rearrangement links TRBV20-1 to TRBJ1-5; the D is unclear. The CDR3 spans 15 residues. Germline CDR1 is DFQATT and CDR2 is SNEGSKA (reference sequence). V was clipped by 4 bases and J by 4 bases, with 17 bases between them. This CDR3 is CSATSRGQKNQPQHF. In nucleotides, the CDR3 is TGCAGTGCTACCAGTAGAGGGCAGAAGAATCAGCCCCAGCATTTT.

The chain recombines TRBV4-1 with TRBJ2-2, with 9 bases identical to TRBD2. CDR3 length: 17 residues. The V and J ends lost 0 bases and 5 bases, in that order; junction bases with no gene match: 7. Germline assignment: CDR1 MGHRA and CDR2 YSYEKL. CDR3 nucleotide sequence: TGCGCCAGCAGCCAAGATCCAGGCGGGGGGGCAACCGGGGAGCTGTTTTTT. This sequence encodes CASSQDPGGGATGELFF.

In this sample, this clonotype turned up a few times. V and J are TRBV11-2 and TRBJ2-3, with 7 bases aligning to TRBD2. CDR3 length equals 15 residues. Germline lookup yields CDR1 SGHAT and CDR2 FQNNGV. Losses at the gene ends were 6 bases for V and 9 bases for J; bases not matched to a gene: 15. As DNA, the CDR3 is TGTGCCAGCAGACCAAGCGGGAAGGGTCTCTTGACGCAGTATTTT. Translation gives CASRPSGKGLLTQYF.

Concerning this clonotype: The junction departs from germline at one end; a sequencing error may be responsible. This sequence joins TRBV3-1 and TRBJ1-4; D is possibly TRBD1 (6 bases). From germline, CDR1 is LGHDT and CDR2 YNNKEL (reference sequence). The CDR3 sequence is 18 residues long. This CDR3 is CACSFNPRAQGSNEKLFF. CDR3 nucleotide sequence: TGTGCCTGCAGTTTCAATCCGCGGGCGCAGGGGTCGAATGAAAAACTGTTTTTT.